The 31 T cell receptor beta chains presented below share a single source sample, sequenced in a study of CD8+ T cells in alopecia areata. Extraction of RNA preceded its reverse transcription into cDNA, which served as the sequencing template. Sequencing was performed with immunoSEQ multiplex PCR; in TCRdb, only in-frame clones are kept and a portion is missing. The repertoire includes 190,000 or so clones, about three fifths of them detected once, and approximately 3.5% sits in the top ten. Treatment reported: oral pan-JAK inhibitor, 5-10 mg twice daily. The source material was CD4+ T cells sorted from blood, sampled at week 4, from a patient treated with tofacitinib. Source of these receptors: a human donor with alopecia areata.

This rearrangement joins TRBV30 to TRBJ2-7, with D perhaps assigned TRBD1 or TRBD2 (6 bases each). With 4 bases removed from V and 4 bases from J, the gap between germline ends came to 14 bases. The CDR3 spans 13 residues. Germline V gene data show CDR1 as GTSNPN and CDR2 as SVGIG (reference sequence). The CDR3 protein is CAWNRGTEYEQYF. The DNA for the CDR3 is TGTGCCTGGAATAGGGGGACTGAGTACGAGCAGTACTTC. Supplemented by reference TRBV30 and TRBJ2-7, the full variable domain reads SQTIHQWPATLVQPVGSPLSLECTVEGTSNPNLYWYRQAAGRGLQLLFYSVGIGQISSEVPQNLSASRPQDRQFILSSKKLLLSDSGFYLCAWNRGTEYEQYFGPGTRLTVT.

The chain links TRBV5-1 to TRBJ2-7; 12 bases line up with TRBD2. The CDR3 has 15 residues. Germline loops: CDR1 SGHRS, CDR2 YFSETQ. Trimming took 5 bases from V and 4 from J; bases not matched to a gene: 7. The CDR3 reads CASSSTGTSGYEQYF. The CDR3 DNA reads as TGCGCCAGCAGTTCGACCGGGACTAGCGGGTACGAGCAGTACTTC.

This rearrangement joins TRBV29-1 to TRBJ2-5, with 8 positions matching TRBD2. The germline V gene encodes CDR1 SQVTM and CDR2 ANQGSEA. CDR3 length equals 13 residues. V trimming: 6 bases; J trimming: 5 bases; junction bases outside the gene matches: 8. For the CDR3, the DNA is TGCAGCGTCAACCCGGGGGGGGAGGAGACCCAGTACTTC. Its translation is CSVNPGGEETQYF.

This clone appeared a few times. This sequence joins TRBV19 and TRBJ2-2; D not resolved. V lost 5 bases and J 5 bases, leaving 6 bases between the germline ends. The CDR3 runs to 12 residues. CDR1 and CDR2 from the germline V gene are LNHDA and SQIVND (reference sequence). CDR3 sequence (DNA): TGTGCCAGTAGTCCTGGGACCGGGGAGCTGTTTTTT. Residues: CASSPGTGELFF.

In this sample, this clone is medium-sized. V gene TRBV13 combines with J gene TRBJ2-7; D unresolved. The V end lost 1 base, the J end lost 3 bases, and 7 bases lay between the germline ends. CDR3 length: 13 residues. Germline-derived CDR1 and CDR2 are PRHDT and FYEKMQ (reference sequence). The CDR3 loop reads CASSLVRNYEQYF. As DNA, the CDR3 is TGTGCCAGCAGCTTAGTTAGAAACTACGAGCAGTACTTC.

The DNA for the CDR3 is TGCAGCGTCCCCGAAGCTACTGAAGCTTTCTTT. As protein: CSVPEATEAFF. The rearrangement uses TRBV29-1 and TRBJ1-1; D remains unclear. Looked up from germline, CDR1 is SQVTM and CDR2 is ANQGSEA. The CDR3 sequence is 11 residues long. V dropped 6 bases and J dropped 5 bases, with 10 bases sitting between them.

This sequence joins TRBV25-1 and TRBJ2-3; 7 bases are a match to TRBD1. CDR1 and CDR2 from the germline V gene are MGHDK and SYGVNS. The length of the CDR3 is 14 residues. Trimming cost V 6 bases and J 1 base; bases outside gene matches: 4. The CDR3 DNA reads as TGTGCCAGCAGCGTCCAGGGGGGCACAGATACGCAGTATTTT. It encodes CASSVQGGTDTQYF.

This chain joins TRBV9 and TRBJ1-6, with no clear D. The V gene's germline CDR1 is SGDLS and CDR2 YYNGEE. This CDR3 contains 15 residues. V lost 4 bases and J lost 10, with 18 bases in between. The CDR3 is CASSPREEQGSPLHF. CDR3 DNA sequence: TGTGCCAGCAGCCCCCGAGAAGAACAAGGATCACCCCTCCACTTT.

This clone was seen once. The chain employs TRBV5-1 and TRBJ2-7, with D hard to call. This CDR3 is 12 amino acids long. Trimming cost V 4 bases and J 3 bases, with 8 bases left between them. Germline V lookup: CDR1 SGHRS, CDR2 YFSETQ. The CDR3 DNA is TGCGCCAGCAGCCTACCCATCTACGAGCAGTACTTC. Its translation: CASSLPIYEQYF.

This sequence joins TRBV6-5 and TRBJ1-4, with TRBD1 as a possible D gene (5 bases). This CDR3 contains 11 residues. The germline gives CDR1 MNHEY, CDR2 SVGAGI. Trimming stripped 11 bases from V and 8 bases from J, with 12 bases between. CDR3 sequence: CAVRGNEKLFF. CDR3 nucleotide sequence: TGTGCCGTTAGGGGAAACGAAAAACTGTTTTTT.

CDR3 nucleotides: TGTGCCAGCAGTTCGAGGTACGAGCAGTACTTC. Translating it yields CASSSRYEQYF. This chain joins TRBV6-6 and TRBJ2-7; D is uncertain. V gave up 4 bases and J gave up 4 bases, with 5 bases separating them. CDR1 is MNHNY and CDR2 is SVGAGI in the germline V gene (reference sequence). This CDR3 contains 11 residues.

This clone occurred a few times. This chain joins TRBV10-3 and TRBJ2-3, with TRBD2 as a possible D gene (7 bases). Trimming cost V 6 bases and J 0 bases, with 10 bases left between them. Germline CDR1 and CDR2: ENHRY and SYGVKD. CDR3 length equals 14 residues. CDR3 sequence reads: CAISGGTSTDTQYF. The CDR3 coding sequence is TGTGCCATCAGCGGGGGGACAAGCACAGATACGCAGTATTTT.

In its sample, this clone was seen a few times. This sequence joins TRBV5-1 and TRBJ2-6; no firm D call. V was cut by 1 base and J by 3 bases, with 8 bases left in between. The germline CDR1 and CDR2 sequences are SGHRS and YFSETQ. The CDR3 contains 15 residues. CDR3 DNA: TGCGCCAGCAGCTTGATGTTTGGTGGGGCCAACGTCCTGACTTTC. It specifies CASSLMFGGANVLTF.

The V call is TRBV29-1, the J call TRBJ2-5; D perhaps matches TRBD1 (6 bases). Trimming took off 3 bases at V and 5 bases at J, with 16 bases between the two ends. CDR1 is SQVTM, CDR2 ANQGSEA, per germline. This CDR3 comprises 14 residues. The CDR3 sequence: CSVDGPGAGETQYF. For the CDR3, the DNA is TGCAGCGTTGATGGGCCAGGGGCGGGTGAGACCCAGTACTTC.

The V gene is TRBV7-9, the J gene TRBJ1-1, with TRBD1 as a possible D gene (5 bases). V was pared by 2 bases and J by 6 bases, with 25 bases between. The CDR3 loop spans 18 amino acids. The germline CDR1 and CDR2 sequences are SEHNR and FQNEAQ (reference sequence). CDR3 sequence reads: CASSLFEIRVPKSAEAFF. The DNA for the CDR3 is TGTGCCAGCAGCTTATTCGAAATCAGGGTCCCTAAAAGCGCTGAAGCTTTCTTT.

This clone was seen a few times. The chain is built from TRBV7-9 and TRBJ1-3; the D gene is possibly TRBD1 (5 bases). The germline CDR1 and CDR2 sequences are SEHNR and FQNEAQ (reference sequence). V shed 3 bases and J shed 2 bases, with 5 bases lying between them. The CDR3 extends over 13 amino acids. CDR3 amino acids: CASSLGPGNTIYF. CDR3 coding DNA: TGTGCCAGCAGCTTGGGGCCTGGAAACACCATATATTTT.

To note about this clone: The junction does not match germline at one end; this may be a read error. This chain uses TRBV4-1 with TRBJ1-1; D gene unclear. The CDR3 covers 18 residues. Germline V CDR1 and CDR2: MGHRA, YSYEKL. The chain's CDR3 is CASSQDRSLSGRGAEAFF. The CDR3 nucleotides read TGCGCTAGCAGCCAAGACCGCAGTCTGTCCGGGCGTGGGGCTGAAGCTTTCTTT.

The chain couples TRBV29-1 to TRBJ2-3; the D gene is possibly TRBD1 (6 bases). From germline, CDR1 is SQVTM and CDR2 ANQGSEA. The CDR3 is 13 residues long. V lost 8 bases and J lost 1, with 13 bases in between. DNA for the CDR3: TGCAGCTGTGGGGGCAGGGGCACAGATACGCAGTATTTT. The encoded protein is CSCGGRGTDTQYF.

This chain links TRBV2 with TRBJ2-7, with D perhaps matching TRBD1 (5 bases). The CDR3 length is 13 residues. Looked up from germline, CDR1 is SNHLY and CDR2 is FYNNEI. The V gene lost 7 bases and the J gene lost 1 base, with 11 bases spanning the gap. CDR3 in DNA: TGTGCCAGCAAAGTAGCAGGGTCCTACGAGCAGTACTTC. Translating gives CASKVAGSYEQYF.

The V gene is TRBV10-3, the J gene TRBJ1-2; 7 bases are shared with TRBD1. The V and J ends lost 7 bases and 0 bases, in that order; junction bases with no gene match: 11. There are 16 residues in the CDR3. The germline CDR1 and CDR2 sequences are ENHRY and SYGVKD. The CDR3: CAITQRQGSPNYGYTF. The CDR3 DNA reads TGTGCCATCACCCAGCGACAGGGCTCCCCTAACTATGGCTACACCTTC.

This clone occurred a few times. CDR3 protein: CASSSGTGNTEAFF. The CDR3 DNA sequence: TGTGCCAGCAGCTCCGGGACAGGGAACACTGAAGCTTTCTTT. The chain employs TRBV7-9 and TRBJ1-1, with 8 bases identical to TRBD1. The CDR3 covers 14 residues. Germline lookup yields CDR1 SEHNR and CDR2 FQNEAQ (reference sequence). V lost 4 bases to trimming and J lost 1 base; unmatched junction nucleotides: 2.

Only a few counts were recorded for this clone. V is TRBV29-1 and J is TRBJ2-1, with no clear D. CDR3 length: 12 residues. Germline lookup yields CDR1 SQVTM and CDR2 ANQGSEA. V lost 6 bases and J 7 bases, leaving 13 bases between the germline ends. CDR3 protein: CSVNYPLNEQFF. The CDR3 DNA is TGCAGCGTGAACTACCCCCTAAATGAGCAGTTCTTC.

The chain recombines TRBV27 with TRBJ1-2; D is unclear. The germline V gene encodes CDR1 MNHEY and CDR2 SMNVEV (reference sequence). The CDR3 contains 14 residues. V was pared by 0 bases and J by 2 bases, with 7 bases between. CDR3 sequence (DNA): TGTGCCAGCAGTTTATCTTGGGGAAACTATGGCTACACCTTC. Translation: CASSLSWGNYGYTF.

The chain carries TRBV27 and TRBJ2-7, with 7 positions matching TRBD1. CDR3 length: 14 residues. CDR1 and CDR2 from the germline V gene are MNHEY and SMNVEV (reference sequence). Trimming removed 5 bases from V and 1 base from J; junction bases left unmatched: 5. The DNA for the CDR3 is TGTGCCAGCAGTGGGACAGCGAGATCCTACGAGCAGTACTTC. Translating it yields CASSGTARSYEQYF.

This clone showed up just a few times. The chain employs TRBV28 and TRBJ2-1; possible D gene TRBD1, 5 bases. Trimming took off 7 bases at V and 12 bases at J, with 19 bases between the two ends. Germline V CDR1 and CDR2: MDHEN, SYDVKM. CDR3 length: 13 amino acids. The CDR3 DNA follows: TGTGCCAGCACCATCCTAGGAGCCCAGGGGCAGTTCTTC. Its translation is CASTILGAQGQFF.

This sequence joins TRBV30 and TRBJ2-2; D might be TRBD2 (5 bases). The CDR3 covers 15 residues. Trimming took 2 bases from V and 8 from J, leaving 18 bases between them. Germline CDR1 reads GTSNPN; CDR2 reads SVGIG (reference sequence). In DNA form, the CDR3 reads TGTGCCTGGAGTAAACGGACTTGGGTCGGTGGGGAGCTGTTTTTT. Protein product: CAWSKRTWVGGELFF.

V gene TRBV4-1 combines with J gene TRBJ2-7, with 7 bases matching TRBD1. Germline CDR1 and CDR2: MGHRA and YSYEKL. J gave up 3 bases and V 4 bases, and 12 bases lay outside the gene matches. The CDR3 totals 16 residues. DNA of the CDR3: TGCGCCAGCAGCCGCAGTGGGACGGGACAGAGCTACGAGCAGTACTTC. Amino acid sequence: CASSRSGTGQSYEQYF.

The rearrangement links TRBV5-6 to TRBJ1-5; TRBD1 aligns across 7 bases. In germline, CDR1 is SGHDT, CDR2 YYEEEE. This CDR3 is built from 13 residues. V shed 2 bases and J 7 bases; nucleotides not matched to a gene: 3. The CDR3 nucleotides are TGTGCCAGCAGCTTCACAGGGGACCAGCCCCAGCATTTT. Amino acids: CASSFTGDQPQHF.

This clone has just a few counts. The J gene is TRBJ1-2, the V gene TRBV5-1, with 7 bases fitting TRBD1. V was clipped by 0 bases and J by 10 bases; unmatched bases: 6. The germline CDR1 and CDR2 sequences are SGHRS and YFSETQ. The CDR3 covers 13 residues. CDR3 DNA sequence: TGCGCCAGCAGCTTGGCTCAGGGGGTTGACTACACCTTC. Its protein product is CASSLAQGVDYTF.

This chain connects TRBV6-1 to TRBJ1-6; D gene ambiguous. Germline V CDR1 and CDR2: MNHNS, SASEGT. Trimming removed 7 bases at V and 8 bases at J, with 9 bases between. The CDR3 extends over 12 amino acids. CDR3 protein: CASNAADSPLHF. As DNA, the CDR3 is TGTGCCAGCAACGCGGCAGATTCACCCCTCCACTTT.

Turning to this clone: Sequence at one end of the junction differs from germline and may be a read error. The CDR3 spells CSVEDTGGEKLFF. DNA for the CDR3: TGCAGCGTGGAAGACACCGGCGGTGAAAAACTGTTTTTT. The chain has TRBV29-1 and TRBJ1-4; D is undetermined. The germline gives CDR1 SQVTM, CDR2 ANQGSEA. The CDR3 has 13 amino acids.